This T cell receptor (beta chain) was identified during a study of shared clonotypes between healthy human individuals. The sample holds one count of this clone. Sequencing used immunoSEQ multiplex PCR; TCRdb keeps in-frame clones, though not all of them. In the table there are around 330,000 clones, around 67% of which are singletons. The CDR3 spans 15 residues. CDR1 is SGHTA and CDR2 is FQGNSA in the germline V gene. V lost 5 bases and J lost 6, with 16 bases in between. The sample was memory CD4+ T cells sorted from blood. Stated subset: CD45RA-negative fraction. The chain links TRBV7-2 to TRBJ2-2; perhaps TRBD1 as D (6 bases). The clonotype was recovered from a man aged 30-40 years in good health. This CDR3 is CASSKGGAHPGELFF. DNA of the CDR3: TGTGCCAGCAGCAAAGGGGGAGCCCACCCCGGGGAGCTGTTTTTT. The whole variable domain, filled in from reference TRBV7-2 and TRBJ2-2, reads GAGVSQSPSNKVTEKGKDVELRCDPISGHTALYWYRQSLGQGLEFLIYFQGNSAPDKSGLPSDRFSAERTGGSVSTLTIQRTQQEDSAVYLCASSKGGAHPGELFFGEGSRLTVL.